A single sample is the source of the 7 T cell receptor beta chains below, sequenced in a study of metastatic and nonmetastatic thyroid tumors. All patients reached thyroid surgery having received no treatment beforehand. TCRdb reanalyzed the PCR reads with MiXCR. The sample has some 4,200 clones, roughly 21% seen once; the top ten hold 25% to 35%. Sequenced sample: tumor tissue. These receptors were taken from a male donor with papillary thyroid cancer or a benign thyroid nodule (not recorded which). Some clones in this sample may be carry-over from other donors' samples.

This clone was counted only a few times. V and J are TRBV6-1 and TRBJ1-6, with unresolved D. Germline CDR1 and CDR2: MNHNS and SASEGT. V dropped 4 bases and J dropped 10 bases, with 14 bases sitting between them. This CDR3 spans 14 amino acids. The CDR3: CASSVSLTRSPLHF. CDR3 coding DNA: TGTGCCAGCAGTGTGAGCCTAACCCGGTCACCCCTCCACTTT.

The V gene is TRBV19, the J gene TRBJ2-3; TRBD2 agrees at 9 bases. V lost 0 bases, J lost 3 bases, and 4 bases stayed unmatched. CDR3 size: 16 residues. The germline V gene encodes CDR1 LNHDA and CDR2 SQIVND (reference sequence). The CDR3 reads CASSIDGSGRTDTQYF. CDR3 DNA sequence: TGTGCCAGTAGTATAGATGGTAGCGGGAGAACAGATACGCAGTATTTT.

This clone was detected a few times. The gene calls are TRBV10-1 and TRBJ1-2, with 10 bases that match TRBD1. Losses at the gene ends were 7 bases for V and 4 bases for J; bases not matched to a gene: 15. This CDR3 has 17 residues. From germline, CDR1 is WNHNN and CDR2 SYGVQD (reference sequence). The CDR3 loop is CASTEDSGTGESYGYTF. The CDR3 coding sequence is TGCGCCAGCACAGAGGACTCCGGGACAGGGGAGTCCTATGGCTACACCTTC.

This clone ranks as medium-sized. V usage is TRBV19 and J usage is TRBJ1-5; D gene unclear. This CDR3 spans 13 amino acids. With 8 bases removed from V and 7 bases from J, the gap between germline ends came to 15 bases. Germline assignment: CDR1 LNHDA and CDR2 SQIVND (reference sequence). The CDR3 loop reads CASGSGLRQPQHF. In DNA form, the CDR3 reads TGTGCCAGTGGGAGCGGGTTAAGACAGCCCCAGCATTTT.

This clone turned up a few times. The V call is TRBV10-1, the J call TRBJ2-5; D uncertain. This CDR3 is built from 14 residues. V lost 0 bases, J lost 5 bases, and 10 bases lay in between. The germline gives CDR1 WNHNN, CDR2 SYGVQD (reference sequence). The CDR3 sequence is CASSESISLETQYF. The CDR3 DNA reads as TGCGCCAGCAGTGAGTCGATCAGTCTGGAGACCCAGTACTTC.

This clone showed up many times. The chain recombines TRBV11-3 with TRBJ2-5, with 8 bases that match TRBD1. Per the germline V gene, CDR1 is SGHNT and CDR2 is YENEEA. The length of the CDR3 is 17 residues. Trimming cost V 6 bases and J 4 bases; bases outside gene matches: 16. In nucleotides, the CDR3 is TGTGCCAGCAGTCGCGGACAGGGTGGCTTGGTGGGAGAGACCCAGTACTTC. Translated, it gives CASSRGQGGLVGETQYF.

This chain uses TRBV6-2 or TRBV6-3 with TRBJ2-7, with 11 nucleotides matching TRBD1. CDR1 and CDR2 from the germline V gene are MNHEY and SVGEGT. The V and J ends lost 2 bases and 2 bases, in that order; junction bases with no gene match: 14. The CDR3 has 19 amino acids. Written as DNA, the CDR3 is TGTGCCAGCAGTTACCACGGTCCGGGACAGGGGGGAAAACCCTACGAGCAGTACTTC. Translated, it gives CASSYHGPGQGGKPYEQYF.